This is a list of T cell receptor beta chains from one sample in a study of cytomegalovirus exposure and HLA in healthy donors. This table comes from immunoSEQ multiplex PCR, and its TCRdb copy is limited to in-frame clones, with some not included. The data show some 170,000 clones, roughly 82% seen once. What was sequenced was PBMCs. The receptors were sampled from a man aged 45-65 years in good health and CMV-seropositive. Both conserved end residues are part of each CDR3. Fields, in order: D gene, clone size, V gene, J gene, CDR3 length, CDR3 DNA, CDR3 protein. A D gene is named only where the DNA matches it firmly. Size values are once, few and many counts, or a class for expanded clones, and some rows have none.

d_call: .; clone_size: .; v_call: TRBV4-2; j_call: TRBJ2-7; cdr3_length: 15; cdr3_nt: TGTGCCAGCAGCCAAGTAAAAGGGAGCCTTACCGAGCAGTACTTC; cdr3_aa: CASSQVKGSLTEQYF
d_call: TRBD1; clone_size: .; v_call: TRBV7-9; j_call: TRBJ1-2; cdr3_length: 14; cdr3_nt: TGTGCCAGCAGCTTAGTAGGGACAGGGGATGGCTACACCTTC; cdr3_aa: CASSLVGTGDGYTF
d_call: TRBD2; clone_size: once; v_call: TRBV6-6; j_call: TRBJ2-6; cdr3_length: 15; cdr3_nt: TGTGCCAGCAGTGGGGAGGGAGCTGGGGCCAACGTCCTGACTTTC; cdr3_aa: CASSGEGAGANVLTF
d_call: TRBD2; clone_size: .; v_call: TRBV5-1; j_call: TRBJ2-1; cdr3_length: 16; cdr3_nt: TGCGCCAGCAGCTTGCGGCGGGGGACTTCCTACAATGAGCAGTTCTTC; cdr3_aa: CASSLRRGTSYNEQFF
d_call: .; clone_size: once; v_call: TRBV27; j_call: TRBJ2-3; cdr3_length: 14; cdr3_nt: TGTGCCAGCAGTTTGAGGATTAGCACAGATACGCAGTATTTT; cdr3_aa: CASSLRISTDTQYF
d_call: TRBD1; clone_size: .; v_call: TRBV5-4; j_call: TRBJ1-2; cdr3_length: 14; cdr3_nt: TGTGCCAGCAGACCCGACAGGGGGTGGGGTGGCTACACCTTC; cdr3_aa: CASRPDRGWGGYTF
d_call: .; clone_size: once; v_call: TRBV10-2; j_call: TRBJ2-5; cdr3_length: 16; cdr3_nt: TGCGCCAGCACTGACAGGGGAGGGGTTATCGGGGAGACCCAGTACTTC; cdr3_aa: CASTDRGGVIGETQYF
d_call: .; clone_size: few; v_call: TRBV7-9; j_call: TRBJ1-4; cdr3_length: 14; cdr3_nt: TGTGCCAGCAGCCGTCTGGGAGAGGTTGAAAAACTGTTTTTT; cdr3_aa: CASSRLGEVEKLFF
d_call: TRBD1; clone_size: .; v_call: TRBV13; j_call: TRBJ1-2; cdr3_length: 18; cdr3_nt: TGTGCCAGCAGCTCGTTTCCGGGACAGGGGATCTCTCGATATGGCTACACCTTC; cdr3_aa: CASSSFPGQGISRYGYTF
d_call: TRBD1; clone_size: few; v_call: TRBV5-4; j_call: TRBJ2-1; cdr3_length: 15; cdr3_nt: TGTGCCAGCAGCTTCGGGGACAGGGCCTACAATGAGCAGTTCTTC; cdr3_aa: CASSFGDRAYNEQFF
d_call: .; clone_size: .; v_call: TRBV14; j_call: TRBJ1-3; cdr3_length: 15; cdr3_nt: TGTGCCAGCAGCCAAGGCTTGGGAGTGAGAAACACCATATATTTT; cdr3_aa: CASSQGLGVRNTIYF
d_call: TRBD1; clone_size: .; v_call: TRBV19; j_call: TRBJ1-4; cdr3_length: 15; cdr3_nt: TGTGCCAGTCAAGCCCCAACAGGGGCGGGTGAAAAACTGTTTTTT; cdr3_aa: CASQAPTGAGEKLFF
d_call: .; clone_size: .; v_call: TRBV2; j_call: TRBJ1-2; cdr3_length: 15; cdr3_nt: TGTGCCAGCGGGGATCCACAGGGAAATCGCTATGGCTACACCTTC; cdr3_aa: CASGDPQGNRYGYTF
d_call: .; clone_size: .; v_call: TRBV9; j_call: TRBJ2-7; cdr3_length: 11; cdr3_nt: TGTGCCAGCAGCGAGATCGGCGAGCAGTACTTC; cdr3_aa: CASSEIGEQYF
d_call: TRBD1; clone_size: .; v_call: TRBV28; j_call: TRBJ1-1; cdr3_length: 14; cdr3_nt: TGTGCCAGGACAGGGGACACCACTTACACTGAAGCTTTCTTT; cdr3_aa: CARTGDTTYTEAFF
d_call: TRBD1; clone_size: .; v_call: TRBV10-3; j_call: TRBJ2-7; cdr3_length: 16; cdr3_nt: TGTGCCATCAGTGGGCAAGGGACAGTCAGCACATACGAGCAGTACTTC; cdr3_aa: CAISGQGTVSTYEQYF
d_call: TRBD1; clone_size: .; v_call: TRBV4-1; j_call: TRBJ2-5; cdr3_length: 15; cdr3_nt: TGCGCCAGCAGCCAAGCGACAGGGGTCCAAGAGACCCAGTACTTC; cdr3_aa: CASSQATGVQETQYF
d_call: .; clone_size: .; v_call: TRBV14; j_call: TRBJ1-1; cdr3_length: 12; cdr3_nt: TGTGCCAGCAGCCAAGGGAGGGCACGGGCTTTCTTT; cdr3_aa: CASSQGRARAFF
d_call: .; clone_size: .; v_call: TRBV7-2; j_call: TRBJ2-5; cdr3_length: 15; cdr3_nt: TGTGCCAGCAGCAGGGCTCAGGGGAGTCGAGAGACCCAGTACTTC; cdr3_aa: CASSRAQGSRETQYF
d_call: .; clone_size: .; v_call: TRBV4-3; j_call: TRBJ2-5; cdr3_length: 13; cdr3_nt: TGCGCCAGCAGCCAAGATTTGGAGGAGACCCAGTACTTC; cdr3_aa: CASSQDLEETQYF
d_call: .; clone_size: .; v_call: TRBV7-9; j_call: TRBJ2-3; cdr3_length: 15; cdr3_nt: TGTGCCAGCAGCCCGTGGCGGGGCAACACAGATACGCAGTATTTT; cdr3_aa: CASSPWRGNTDTQYF
d_call: .; clone_size: .; v_call: TRBV11-2; j_call: TRBJ2-6; cdr3_length: 14; cdr3_nt: TGTGCCACCCCCAGGGAATCTGGGGCCAACGTCCTGACTTTC; cdr3_aa: CATPRESGANVLTF
d_call: .; clone_size: .; v_call: TRBV19; j_call: TRBJ1-5; cdr3_length: 13; cdr3_nt: TGTGCCAGTAATAGGGAGGGGGTTCAGCCCCAGCATTTT; cdr3_aa: CASNREGVQPQHF
d_call: TRBD1; clone_size: .; v_call: TRBV7-9; j_call: TRBJ2-7; cdr3_length: 15; cdr3_nt: TGTGCCAGCAGCTTAGGGACAGGGACCTACCTAGAGCAGTACTTC; cdr3_aa: CASSLGTGTYLEQYF
d_call: .; clone_size: .; v_call: TRBV7-2; j_call: TRBJ2-3; cdr3_length: 15; cdr3_nt: TGTGCCAGCAGCTTATGGGGGGAAGGGGCAGATACGCAGTATTTT; cdr3_aa: CASSLWGEGADTQYF
d_call: TRBD2; clone_size: .; v_call: TRBV5-1; j_call: TRBJ2-7; cdr3_length: 15; cdr3_nt: TGCGCCAGCAGCTTGGAGGTAGCGGGAGTGAGGGAGCAGTACTTC; cdr3_aa: CASSLEVAGVREQYF